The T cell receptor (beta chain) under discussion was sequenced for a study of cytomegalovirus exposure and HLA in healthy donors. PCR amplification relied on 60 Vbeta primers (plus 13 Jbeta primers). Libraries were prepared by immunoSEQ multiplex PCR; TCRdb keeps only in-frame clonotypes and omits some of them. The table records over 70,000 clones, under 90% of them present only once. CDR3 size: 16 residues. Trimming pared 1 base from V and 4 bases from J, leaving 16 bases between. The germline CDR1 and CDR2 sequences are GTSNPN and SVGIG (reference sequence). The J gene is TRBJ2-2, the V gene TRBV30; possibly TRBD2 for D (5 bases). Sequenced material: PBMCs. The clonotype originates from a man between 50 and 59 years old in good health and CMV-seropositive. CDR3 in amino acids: CAWSASPTAGTGELFF. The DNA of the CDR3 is TGTGCCTGGAGTGCCTCCCCCACGGCGGGCACCGGGGAGCTGTTTTTT.